Here is one T cell receptor (beta chain) with its context. TCR beta chains were sequenced at survey level with immunoSEQ. Some clones are missing from TCRdb's copy, which holds only in-frame ones; the method was immunoSEQ multiplex PCR. The sample records roughly 68,000 clones, 93% being singletons. CDR1 is SGDLS and CDR2 is YYNGEE in the germline V gene. The CDR3 consists of 16 residues. V dropped 4 bases and J dropped 4 bases, with 20 bases sitting between them. Sequencing used PBMCs. The chain couples TRBV9 to TRBJ2-5; D perhaps matches TRBD2 (8 bases). The TCR sequence derives from a man aged 40-50 years with rheumatoid arthritis. CDR3 region: CASSPRGSGGGETQYF. The CDR3 coding sequence is TGTGCCAGCAGCCCCAGGGGGAGCGGGGGAGGAGAGACCCAGTACTTC.